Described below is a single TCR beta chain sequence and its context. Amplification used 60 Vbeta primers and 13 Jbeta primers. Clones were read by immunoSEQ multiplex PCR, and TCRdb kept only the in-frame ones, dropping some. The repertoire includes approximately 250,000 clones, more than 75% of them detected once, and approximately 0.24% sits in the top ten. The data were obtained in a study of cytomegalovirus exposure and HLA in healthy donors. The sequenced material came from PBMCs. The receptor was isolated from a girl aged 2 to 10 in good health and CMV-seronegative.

This CDR3 is CASSAPGLAGTNEQYF. DNA of the CDR3: TGTGCCAGCAGCGCACCGGGACTAGCGGGAACCAACGAGCAGTACTTC. This sequence joins TRBV21-1 and TRBJ2-7; the table's D gene call, TRBD2, was not cross checked with the DNA. TRBV21-1 is recorded as a pseudogene. The CDR3 loop spans 16 amino acids.